The sequence of this TCR beta chain was determined in a study of CXCR3-negative and CXCR3-positive naive CD8 T cells. The germline CDR1 and CDR2 sequences are MNHEY and SVGAGI. CDR3 length equals 17 residues. Via 5' RACE with UMI labels, TRB cDNA libraries were prepared. Following a re-call of the 5' RACE reads, TCRdb has one entry per CDR3 protein and lacks DNA. The sample table includes 55,000 to 75,000 distinct CDR3 sequences. On this clonotype itself: Its antigen is undetermined.

General study findings and limits: Comparably high diversity marked both naive subsets, whereas memory CD8+ cells had much lower diversity. TRB CDR3 hydrophobicity was greater in CXCR3-positive naive cells than in CXCR3-negative naive cells.

This sequence joins TRBV6-5 and TRBJ2-6; as DNA is missing, the TRBD1 call by TCRdb cannot be tested. The TCR comes from a human donor in good health. Some clones in this sample may be carry-over from other donors' samples. Specimen: naive CXCR3+ CD8+ T cells from blood. Subset meaning: CD45RO-CCR7+CD27+CD95- naive CD8+ T cells expressing CXCR3 (TNR3+). CDR3 residues: CASSAEGAGFGANVLTF.